A selection of T cell receptor beta chains follows, all from one sample in a study of cytomegalovirus exposure and HLA in healthy donors. Produced via immunoSEQ multiplex PCR; TCRdb's table is partial and in-frame only. The table lists tens of thousands of clones. Sequencing was carried out using PBMCs. These receptors came from a man aged 18 to 35 in good health and CMV-seropositive. Each CDR3 is given with its conserved first and last residue. A D gene is named only where the DNA matches it firmly.

V	D	J	length	CDR3	DNA
TRBV6-5	-	TRBJ1-2	16	CASSYYSGQNNYGYTF	TGTGCCAGCAGTTACTATTCGGGACAAAATAACTATGGCTACACCTTC
TRBV4-2	-	TRBJ1-1	15	CASSRGGALNTEAFF	TGTGCCAGCAGCCGAGGAGGGGCTTTGAACACTGAAGCTTTCTTT
TRBV10-3	TRBD2	TRBJ2-7	17	CAISESQASGDFNEQYF	TGTGCCATCAGTGAGTCGCAAGCTAGCGGGGATTTCAACGAGCAGTACTTC
TRBV6-4	TRBD2	TRBJ2-3	15	CASSDSTSGGDTQYF	TGTGCCAGCAGTGACTCGACTAGCGGGGGAGATACGCAGTATTTT
TRBV4-1	-	TRBJ1-1	11	CASSLTDEAFF	TGCGCCAGCAGCCTAACAGATGAAGCTTTCTTT
TRBV29-1	-	TRBJ1-1	10	CSVQNTEAFF	TGCAGCGTCCAGAACACTGAAGCTTTCTTT
TRBV27	-	TRBJ2-5	15	CASSLFASAGETQYF	TGTGCCAGCAGTTTATTTGCCAGTGCGGGAGAGACCCAGTACTTC
TRBV6-5	TRBD1	TRBJ1-6	14	CASSPGTDYSPLHF	TGTGCCAGCAGCCCCGGGACAGATTATTCACCCCTCCACTTT
TRBV28	TRBD2	TRBJ2-2	16	CASRTSGLVSTGELFF	TGTGCCAGCAGGACATCGGGACTAGTAAGCACCGGGGAGCTGTTTTTT
TRBV5-4	TRBD1	TRBJ2-1	14	CASSIGQGRDEQFF	TGTGCCAGCAGCATAGGACAGGGGAGGGATGAGCAGTTCTTC
TRBV4-1	TRBD1	TRBJ2-7	16	CASSPGQGETFYEQYF	TGCGCCAGCAGCCCCGGACAGGGCGAGACCTTCTACGAGCAGTACTTC
TRBV5-1	-	TRBJ1-1	12	CASSLKRTEAFF	TGCGCCAGCAGCTTGAAGCGGACTGAAGCTTTCTTT
TRBV15	-	TRBJ2-1	17	CATSRRTGRASYNEQFF	TGTGCCACCAGCAGAAGGACGGGAAGGGCATCCTACAATGAGCAGTTCTTC
TRBV7-9	-	TRBJ2-2	16	CASSLRQGPNTGELFF	TGTGCCAGCAGCCTCCGTCAGGGCCCGAACACCGGGGAGCTGTTTTTT
TRBV28	-	TRBJ1-5	15	CASSLGGPFNQPQHF	TGTGCCAGCAGTTTAGGGGGCCCCTTCAATCAGCCCCAGCATTTT
TRBV6-5	-	TRBJ1-4	16	CASSYSAGRANEKLFF	TGCGCCAGCAGTTACTCAGCCGGGAGGGCTAATGAAAAACTGTTTTTT
TRBV5-1	TRBD1	TRBJ2-1	15	CASSFLGTGGNEQFF	TGCGCCAGCAGCTTCCTCGGGACAGGGGGCAATGAGCAGTTCTTC
TRBV6-1	-	TRBJ1-1	14	CASSDGIRQLEAFF	TGTGCCAGCAGTGATGGTATCAGACAGCTAGAAGCTTTCTTT
TRBV9	TRBD2	TRBJ2-1	14	CASSPWDYNNEQFF	TGTGCCAGCAGCCCGTGGGACTACAACAATGAGCAGTTCTTC
TRBV6-5	-	TRBJ1-4	15	CASSRNPGTNEKLFF	TGTGCCAGCAGTCGCAACCCGGGGACTAATGAAAAACTGTTTTTT
TRBV19	-	TRBJ2-3	15	CASSPDREGTDTQYF	TGTGCCAGTAGTCCGGACAGGGAGGGAACAGATACGCAGTATTTT
TRBV4-1	-	TRBJ1-6	17	CASSQHQPRNGGSPLHF	TGCGCCAGCAGCCAACACCAGCCGAGGAATGGGGGGTCACCCCTCCACTTT
TRBV18	-	TRBJ1-2	16	CASSPNFGDENYGYTF	TGTGCCAGCTCACCAAATTTCGGGGATGAAAACTATGGCTACACCTTC
TRBV5-4	TRBD1	TRBJ1-1	13	CASSGTGSTEAFF	TGTGCCAGCAGCGGGACAGGTTCCACTGAAGCTTTCTTT
TRBV5-1	TRBD2	TRBJ2-3	15	CASSFGTSGTDTQYF	TGCGCCAGCAGCTTTGGGACTAGCGGCACAGATACGCAGTATTTT
TRBV6-5	-	TRBJ1-6	14	CASTQGGYNSPLHF	TGTGCCAGCACACAGGGTGGATATAATTCACCCCTCCACTTT
TRBV5-1	TRBD1	TRBJ2-4	17	CASSFRGTGLAKNIQYF	TGCGCCAGCAGCTTTCGAGGGACAGGACTAGCCAAAAACATTCAGTACTTC
TRBV29-1	-	TRBJ1-3	12	CSAPGHGNTIYF	TGCAGCGCCCCGGGACACGGCAACACCATATATTTT
TRBV7-6	-	TRBJ2-1	16	CASSLSSVSSYNEQFF	TGTGCCAGCAGCTTATCGTCCGTCAGCTCCTACAATGAGCAGTTCTTC
TRBV4-1	-	TRBJ2-3	15	CASSQEPLASDTQYF	TGCGCCAGCAGCCAAGAGCCGTTAGCGTCAGATACGCAGTATTTT
TRBV5-1	-	TRBJ2-7	13	CASSTNRAYEQYF	TGCGCCAGCAGCACCAACAGGGCCTACGAGCAGTACTTC
TRBV11-2	TRBD1	TRBJ2-5	15	CASSVTGTGEETQYF	TGTGCCAGCAGCGTGACCGGGACAGGGGAAGAGACCCAGTACTTC
TRBV28	-	TRBJ2-7	15	CASSPPGIQAYEQYF	TGTGCCAGCAGTCCACCAGGCATTCAGGCCTACGAGCAGTACTTC
TRBV4-1	-	TRBJ2-7	16	CASSQGSQGNAYEQYF	TGCGCCAGCAGCCAAGGTAGTCAGGGGAATGCCTACGAGCAGTACTTC
TRBV6-6	-	TRBJ1-1	14	CASQGVGFRTEAFF	TGTGCCAGCCAGGGTGTGGGCTTTAGGACTGAAGCTTTCTTT
TRBV6-1	-	TRBJ1-2	14	CASSPVTYGHGYTF	TGTGCCAGCAGTCCCGTGACATATGGGCATGGCTACACCTTC
TRBV19	TRBD2	TRBJ2-6	16	CASRGRGGSGANVLTF	TGTGCCAGTAGGGGGAGGGGCGGCTCTGGGGCCAACGTCCTGACTTTC
TRBV19	TRBD2	TRBJ2-5	14	CASSTASGQETQYF	TGTGCCAGTAGTACGGCTAGCGGCCAAGAGACCCAGTACTTC
TRBV5-4	-	TRBJ2-1	17	CASSGHPGPGLYNEQFF	TGTGCCAGCAGCGGCCATCCTGGCCCCGGGTTATACAATGAGCAGTTCTTC
TRBV7-2	TRBD1	TRBJ1-5	14	CASSLDREKAPQHF	TGTGCCAGCAGCTTGGACAGGGAGAAGGCGCCCCAGCATTTT
TRBV7-9	-	TRBJ1-2	12	CASSEMNYGYTF	TGTGCCAGCAGTGAGATGAACTATGGCTACACCTTC
TRBV5-1	TRBD1	TRBJ1-2	15	CASGRDRGQGYGYTF	TGCGCCAGCGGACGGGACAGGGGGCAGGGCTATGGCTACACCTTC
TRBV7-2	TRBD1	TRBJ2-7	14	CASSSRTGSYEQYF	TGTGCCAGCAGCTCTCGGACAGGGTCCTACGAGCAGTACTTC
TRBV5-4	-	TRBJ2-7	14	CASSWGGPSYEQYF	TGTGCCAGCAGCTGGGGGGGGCCTTCCTACGAGCAGTACTTC
TRBV30	-	TRBJ1-2	12	CAWRYTGYGYTF	TGTGCCTGGAGGTACACAGGATATGGCTACACCTTC